Listed below are T cell receptor beta chains from one sample, sequenced in a study of a mutant IDH1 vaccine in newly diagnosed glioma. TCRdb's copy holds only in-frame clones and misses some; the assay was immunoSEQ multiplex PCR. Among some 48,000 clones listed, roughly four fifths were seen once. For these TCRs, the target antigens are not known. The input for sequencing was PBMCs, taken from a glioma patient whose treatment included an IDH1 peptide vaccine. These receptors were collected from a man between 40 and 49 years old with glioma. Each CDR3 is given without its conserved first and last residue. Each record gives: D gene, CDR3 length, V gene, J gene, CDR3 protein. A D gene is named only where the DNA matches it firmly.

d_call: TRBD2; cdr3_length: 15; v_call: TRBV7-8; j_call: TRBJ2-2; cdr3_aa: ASSLKGQRDEAGELF
d_call: NA; cdr3_length: 12; v_call: TRBV5-4; j_call: TRBJ2-7; cdr3_aa: ASSLSPSSYEQY
d_call: TRBD2; cdr3_length: 14; v_call: TRBV7-6; j_call: TRBJ2-3; cdr3_aa: ASSRATGTSGNTQY
d_call: NA; cdr3_length: 12; v_call: TRBV27; j_call: TRBJ1-5; cdr3_aa: ASKKEGRTQPQH
d_call: NA; cdr3_length: 13; v_call: TRBV6-1; j_call: TRBJ1-4; cdr3_aa: ASSEPQVQNEKLF
d_call: TRBD2; cdr3_length: 16; v_call: TRBV29-1; j_call: TRBJ2-1; cdr3_aa: SAVPLAGGPPSDNEQF
d_call: NA; cdr3_length: 14; v_call: TRBV7-7; j_call: TRBJ2-3; cdr3_aa: ASSASDRAQSDTQY
d_call: NA; cdr3_length: 11; v_call: TRBV7-6; j_call: TRBJ2-1; cdr3_aa: ASSPPGSSEQF
d_call: NA; cdr3_length: 12; v_call: TRBV6-5; j_call: TRBJ2-2; cdr3_aa: ASTKGGMTGELF
d_call: NA; cdr3_length: 15; v_call: TRBV13; j_call: TRBJ2-1; cdr3_aa: ASSSGRSGGRDNEQF
d_call: TRBD1; cdr3_length: 11; v_call: TRBV10-3; j_call: TRBJ1-3; cdr3_aa: AIRDSSGNTIY
d_call: NA; cdr3_length: 13; v_call: TRBV19; j_call: TRBJ2-7; cdr3_aa: ASSIGSGGPYEQY
d_call: TRBD2; cdr3_length: 16; v_call: TRBV6-1; j_call: TRBJ2-7; cdr3_aa: ASSEAGLAGGFAHEQY
d_call: TRBD2; cdr3_length: 14; v_call: TRBV5-1; j_call: TRBJ2-1; cdr3_aa: ASSSNSGSSYNEQF
d_call: NA; cdr3_length: 13; v_call: TRBV5-1; j_call: TRBJ2-2; cdr3_aa: ASSLGAANTGELF
d_call: TRBD2; cdr3_length: 11; v_call: TRBV6-5; j_call: TRBJ2-5; cdr3_aa: ASRGLEKETQY
d_call: NA; cdr3_length: 11; v_call: TRBV29-1; j_call: TRBJ2-5; cdr3_aa: SVEGGAQETQY